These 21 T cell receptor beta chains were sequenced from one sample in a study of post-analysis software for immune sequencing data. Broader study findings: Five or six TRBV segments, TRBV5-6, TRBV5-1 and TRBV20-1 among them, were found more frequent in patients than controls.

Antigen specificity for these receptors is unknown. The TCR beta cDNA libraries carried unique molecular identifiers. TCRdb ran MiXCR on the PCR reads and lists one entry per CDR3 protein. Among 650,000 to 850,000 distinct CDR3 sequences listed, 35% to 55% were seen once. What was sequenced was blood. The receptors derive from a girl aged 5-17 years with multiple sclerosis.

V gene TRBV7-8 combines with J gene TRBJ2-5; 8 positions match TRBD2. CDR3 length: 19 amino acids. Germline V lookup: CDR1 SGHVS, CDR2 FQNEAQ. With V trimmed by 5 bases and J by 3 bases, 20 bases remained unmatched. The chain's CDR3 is CASSLFSVGGLDTKETQYF. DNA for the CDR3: TGTGCCAGCAGCCTATTCTCCGTAGGGGGACTAGACACGAAAGAGACCCAGTACTTC. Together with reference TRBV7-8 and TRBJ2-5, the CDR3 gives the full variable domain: GAGVSQSPRYKVAKRGQDVALRCDPISGHVSLFWYQQALGQGPEFLTYFQNEAQLDKSGLPSDRFFAERPEGSVSTLKIQRTQQEDSAVYLCASSLFSVGGLDTKETQYFGPGTRLLVL.

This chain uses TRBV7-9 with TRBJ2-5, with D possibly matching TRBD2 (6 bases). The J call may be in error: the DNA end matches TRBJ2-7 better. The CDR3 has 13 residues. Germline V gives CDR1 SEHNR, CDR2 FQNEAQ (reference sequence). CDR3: CASSPGGDGEQYF. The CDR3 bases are TGTGCCAGCAGCCCCGGCGGGGACGGCGAGCAGTACTTC.

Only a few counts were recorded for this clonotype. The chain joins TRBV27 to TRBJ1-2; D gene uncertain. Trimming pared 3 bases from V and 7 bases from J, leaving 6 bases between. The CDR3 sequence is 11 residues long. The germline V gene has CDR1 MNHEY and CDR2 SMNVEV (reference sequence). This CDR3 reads CASSFWVGYTF. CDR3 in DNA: TGTGCCAGCAGTTTCTGGGTTGGCTACACCTTC.

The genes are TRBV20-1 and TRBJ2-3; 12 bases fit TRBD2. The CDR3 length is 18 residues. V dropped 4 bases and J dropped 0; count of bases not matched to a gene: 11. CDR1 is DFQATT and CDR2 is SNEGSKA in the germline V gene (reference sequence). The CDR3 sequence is CSATPTSGRGSSTDTQYF. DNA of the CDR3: TGCAGTGCTACCCCGACTAGCGGGAGAGGATCGAGCACAGATACGCAGTATTTT.

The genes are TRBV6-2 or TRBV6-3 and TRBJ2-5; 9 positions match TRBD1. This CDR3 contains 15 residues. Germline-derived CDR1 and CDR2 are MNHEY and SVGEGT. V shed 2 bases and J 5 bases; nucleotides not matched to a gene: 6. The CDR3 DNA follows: TGTGCCAGCAGTTACCTGGGACAGGGCGGCGAGACCCAGTACTTC. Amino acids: CASSYLGQGGETQYF.

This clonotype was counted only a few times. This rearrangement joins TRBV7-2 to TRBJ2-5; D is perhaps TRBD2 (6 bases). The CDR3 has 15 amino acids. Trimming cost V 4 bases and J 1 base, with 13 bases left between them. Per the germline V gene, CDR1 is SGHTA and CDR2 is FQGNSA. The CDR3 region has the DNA TGTGCCAGCAGCTATATACGGGGGATCCAAGAGACCCAGTACTTC. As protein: CASSYIRGIQETQYF.

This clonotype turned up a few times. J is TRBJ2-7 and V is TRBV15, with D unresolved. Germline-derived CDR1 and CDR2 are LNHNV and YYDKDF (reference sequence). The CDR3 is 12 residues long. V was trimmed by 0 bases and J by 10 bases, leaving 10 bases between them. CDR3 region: CATSRERVGQYF. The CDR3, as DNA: TGTGCCACCAGCAGAGAACGGGTCGGACAGTACTTC.

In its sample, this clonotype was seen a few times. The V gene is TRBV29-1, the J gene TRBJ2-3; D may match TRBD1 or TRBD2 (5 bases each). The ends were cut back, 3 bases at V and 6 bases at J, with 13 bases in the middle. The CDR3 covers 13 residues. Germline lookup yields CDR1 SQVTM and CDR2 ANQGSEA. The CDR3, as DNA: TGCAGCGTTGAGGGACCCCCGGCGGATACGCAGTATTTT. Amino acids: CSVEGPPADTQYF.

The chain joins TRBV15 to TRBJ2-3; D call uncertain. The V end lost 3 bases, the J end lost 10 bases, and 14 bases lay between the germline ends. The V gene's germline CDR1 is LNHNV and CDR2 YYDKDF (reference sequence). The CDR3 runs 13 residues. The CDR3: CATSRGGLEAQYF. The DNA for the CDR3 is TGTGCCACCAGCAGGGGTGGGCTAGAGGCGCAGTATTTT. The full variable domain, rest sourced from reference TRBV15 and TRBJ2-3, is DAMVIQNPRYQVTQFGKPVTLSCSQTLNHNVMYWYQQKSSQAPKLLFHYYDKDFNNEADTPDNFQSRRPNTSFCFLDIRSPGLGDTAMYLCATSRGGLEAQYFGPGTRLTVL.

The CDR3 sequence: CATSDWTDMSETQYF. CDR3 DNA: TGTGCCACCAGTGACTGGACTGATATGTCGGAGACCCAGTACTTC. The chain is built from TRBV24-1 and TRBJ2-5, with a tentative D call TRBD2 (5 bases). The V end lost 4 bases, the J end lost 5 bases, and 16 bases lay between the germline ends. Germline V gene sequence: CDR1 KGHDR, CDR2 SFDVKD. The CDR3 runs to 15 residues.

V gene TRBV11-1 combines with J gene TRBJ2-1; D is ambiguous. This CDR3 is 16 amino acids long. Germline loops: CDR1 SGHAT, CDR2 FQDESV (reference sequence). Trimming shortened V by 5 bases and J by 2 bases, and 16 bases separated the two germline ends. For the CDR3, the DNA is TGTGCCAGCAGCGTAATCGTACCGAACCCCTACAATGAGCAGTTCTTC. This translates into CASSVIVPNPYNEQFF.

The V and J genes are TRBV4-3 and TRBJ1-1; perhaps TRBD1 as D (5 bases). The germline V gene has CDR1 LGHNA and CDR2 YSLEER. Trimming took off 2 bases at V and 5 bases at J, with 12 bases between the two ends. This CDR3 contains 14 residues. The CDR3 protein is CASSQPGLITEAFF. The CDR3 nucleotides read TGCGCCAGCAGCCAACCAGGGTTGATAACTGAAGCTTTCTTT.

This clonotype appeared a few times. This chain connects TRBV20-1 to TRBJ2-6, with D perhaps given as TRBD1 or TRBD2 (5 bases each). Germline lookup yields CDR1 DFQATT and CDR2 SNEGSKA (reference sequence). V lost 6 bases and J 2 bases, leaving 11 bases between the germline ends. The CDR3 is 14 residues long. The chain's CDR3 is CSASRGAGANVLTF. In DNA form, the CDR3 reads TGCAGTGCCTCGAGGGGTGCTGGGGCCAACGTCCTGACTTTC.

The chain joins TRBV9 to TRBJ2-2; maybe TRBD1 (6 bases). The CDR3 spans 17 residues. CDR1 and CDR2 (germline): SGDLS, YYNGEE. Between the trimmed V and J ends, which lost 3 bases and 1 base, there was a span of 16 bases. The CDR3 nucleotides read TGTGCCAGCAGCGATCAGGGGCAGGGCTGGAACACCGGGGAGCTGTTTTTT. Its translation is CASSDQGQGWNTGELFF.

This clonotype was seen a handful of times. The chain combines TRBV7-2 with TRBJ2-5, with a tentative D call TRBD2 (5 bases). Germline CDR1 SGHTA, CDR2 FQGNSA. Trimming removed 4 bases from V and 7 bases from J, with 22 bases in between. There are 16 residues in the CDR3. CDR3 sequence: CASSSAIPGYGVTQYF. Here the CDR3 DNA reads TGTGCCAGCAGCTCCGCAATCCCGGGATACGGGGTGACCCAGTACTTC. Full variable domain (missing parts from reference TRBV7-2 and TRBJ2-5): GAGVSQSPSNKVTEKGKDVELRCDPISGHTALYWYRQSLGQGLEFLIYFQGNSAPDKSGLPSDRFSAERTGGSVSTLTIQRTQQEDSAVYLCASSSAIPGYGVTQYFGPGTRLLVL.

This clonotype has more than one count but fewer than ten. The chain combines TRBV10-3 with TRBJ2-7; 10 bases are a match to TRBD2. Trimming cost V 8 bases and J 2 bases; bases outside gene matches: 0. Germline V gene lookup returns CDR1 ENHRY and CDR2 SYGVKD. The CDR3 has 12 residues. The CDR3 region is CAIGTSAYEQYF. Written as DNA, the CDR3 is TGTGCCATCGGGACTAGCGCCTACGAGCAGTACTTC.

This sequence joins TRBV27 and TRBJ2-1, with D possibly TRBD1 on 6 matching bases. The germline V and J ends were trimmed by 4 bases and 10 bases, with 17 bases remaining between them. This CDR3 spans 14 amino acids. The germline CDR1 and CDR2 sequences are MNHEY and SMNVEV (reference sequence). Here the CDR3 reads CASSSYSPGEEQFF. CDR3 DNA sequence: TGTGCCAGCAGTTCATATTCCCCAGGGGAAGAGCAGTTCTTC.

The CDR3 DNA is TGCGCCAGCAGCTTGGGAGGCGAGACGATGAGCATTCAGTACTTC. Its translation is CASSLGGETMSIQYF. The chain recombines TRBV5-1 with TRBJ2-4; the D is unclear. Germline V gene lookup returns CDR1 SGHRS and CDR2 YFSETQ. Trimming shortened V by 0 bases and J by 9 bases, and 16 bases separated the two germline ends. The CDR3 is made up of 15 amino acids.

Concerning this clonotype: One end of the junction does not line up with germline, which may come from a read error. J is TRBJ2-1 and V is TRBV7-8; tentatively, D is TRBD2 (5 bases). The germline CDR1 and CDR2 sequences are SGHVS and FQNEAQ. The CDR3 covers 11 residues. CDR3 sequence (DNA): TGCGCCATCTTACTAGGCAATGAGCAGTTCTTC. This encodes CAILLGNEQFF.

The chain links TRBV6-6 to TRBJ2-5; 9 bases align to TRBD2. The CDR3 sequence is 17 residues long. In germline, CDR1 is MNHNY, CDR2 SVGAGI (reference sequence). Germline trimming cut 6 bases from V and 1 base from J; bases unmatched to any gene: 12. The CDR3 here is CASRAMGTSSTQETQYF. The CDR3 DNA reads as TGTGCCAGCAGGGCTATGGGGACTAGCTCCACCCAAGAGACCCAGTACTTC.

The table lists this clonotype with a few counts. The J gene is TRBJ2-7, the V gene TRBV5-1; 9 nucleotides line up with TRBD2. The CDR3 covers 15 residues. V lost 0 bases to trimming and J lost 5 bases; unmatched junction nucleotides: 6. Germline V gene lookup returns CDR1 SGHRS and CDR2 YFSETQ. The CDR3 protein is CASSLALAGTHEQYF. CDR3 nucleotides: TGCGCCAGCAGCTTGGCGCTAGCGGGAACCCACGAGCAGTACTTC.